Below, 3 T cell receptor beta chains from the same sample are listed, as sequenced in a study of cytomegalovirus exposure and HLA in healthy donors. Vbeta (60) and Jbeta (13) primers were used in the PCR. The assay was immunoSEQ multiplex PCR, and TCRdb's table has in-frame clones only and misses some. Among roughly 100,000 clones listed, approximately 79% were seen once. The sample consisted of PBMCs. These receptors were collected from a man between 45 and 60 years old in good health and CMV-seropositive.

The chain recombines TRBV27 with TRBJ1-6; possibly TRBD1 for D (6 bases). Between the trimmed V and J ends, which lost 6 bases and 7 bases, there was a span of 13 bases. CDR3 length equals 14 residues. Germline-derived CDR1 and CDR2 are MNHEY and SMNVEV (reference sequence). Here the CDR3 DNA reads TGTGCCAGCAGGTACGACAGGCAAAATTCACCCCTCCACTTT. Translating gives CASRYDRQNSPLHF.

The chain uses TRBV30 and TRBJ2-3; TRBD2 agrees at 9 bases. With V trimmed by 1 base and J by 8 bases, 7 bases remained unmatched. The CDR3 length is 14 residues. The V gene's germline CDR1 is GTSNPN and CDR2 SVGIG (reference sequence). The DNA of the CDR3 is TGTGCCTGGAGTGGCGGGACTAGCATCGGTACGCAGTATTTT. Its protein product is CAWSGGTSIGTQYF. Filled out from reference TRBV30 and TRBJ2-3, the complete variable domain reads SQTIHQWPATLVQPVGSPLSLECTVEGTSNPNLYWYRQAAGRGLQLLFYSVGIGQISSEVPQNLSASRPQDRQFILSSKKLLLSDSGFYLCAWSGGTSIGTQYFGPGTRLTVL.

This rearrangement joins TRBV5-1 to TRBJ2-1, with 10 bases matching TRBD2. With 4 bases clipped from V and 3 bases from J, the junction kept 10 bases outside the gene matches. This CDR3 is 17 amino acids long. In germline, CDR1 is SGHRS, CDR2 YFSETQ. In nucleotides, the CDR3 is TGCGCCAGCAGCCCAAACCCTAGCGGGAGACTCTACAATGAGCAGTTCTTC. This encodes CASSPNPSGRLYNEQFF.